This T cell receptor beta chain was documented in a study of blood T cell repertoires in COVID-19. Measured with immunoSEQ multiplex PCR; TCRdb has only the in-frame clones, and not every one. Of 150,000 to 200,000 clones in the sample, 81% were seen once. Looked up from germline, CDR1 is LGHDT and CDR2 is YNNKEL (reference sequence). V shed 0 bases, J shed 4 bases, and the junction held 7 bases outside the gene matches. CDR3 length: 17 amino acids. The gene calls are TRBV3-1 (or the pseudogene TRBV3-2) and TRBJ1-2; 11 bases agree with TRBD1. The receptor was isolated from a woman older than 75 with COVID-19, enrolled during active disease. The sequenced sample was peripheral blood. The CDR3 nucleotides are TGTGCCAGCAGCCAAGATCTCCGGACAGGGGGCACCTATGGCTACACCTTC. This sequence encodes CASSQDLRTGGTYGYTF.